This TCR beta chain stems from a study of blood T cells in healthy people across ages. With a J-beta primer mix and a sample-barcoded 5' primer, a second PCR ran about 6 to 11 cycles. In TCRdb, the 5' RACE reads were re-called with MiXCR into one record per CDR3 protein. The table includes approximately 290,000 distinct CDR3 sequences, around 29% detected once. General study results and limits: Correlation between TCR beta diversity and naive T cell percentage was strong.

Germline CDR1 is DFQATT and CDR2 is SNEGSKA (reference sequence). With V trimmed by 2 bases and J by 2 bases, 3 bases remained unmatched. This CDR3 region has 14 residues. About this clonotype itself: Its matching antigen is unknown.

The clonotype was recovered from a woman between 65 and 79 years old in good health. The chain recombines TRBV20-1 with TRBJ2-1, with TRBD2 matching over 7 bases. The specimen sequenced was blood. The CDR3 here is CSARSAGPYNEQFF. The DNA for the CDR3 is TGCAGTGCTAGATCAGCGGGACCCTACAATGAGCAGTTCTTC.